This TCR beta chain was captured by sequencing in a study of T cell repertoires in ileal Crohn's disease. The CDR3 loop spans 12 amino acids. Germline CDR1 MNHNS, CDR2 SASEGT. Trimming removed 2 bases at V and 4 bases at J, with 5 bases between. This table comes from immunoSEQ multiplex PCR, and its TCRdb copy is limited to in-frame clones, with some not included. The sample carries more than 11,000 clones, around 84% recorded once. Sequences were obtained from ileal tissue. The sequence came from an adult with Crohn's disease. The chain recombines TRBV6-1 with TRBJ1-2, with D hard to call. The CDR3 is CASSERFYGYTF. The CDR3 DNA follows: TGTGCCAGCAGTGAACGTTTCTATGGCTACACCTTC.